The next 5 T cell receptor beta chains were all read from a single sample in a study of T-cell memory formation after mild COVID-19. TCRdb re-called the 5' RACE reads through MiXCR, storing one row per CDR3 protein. The sample shows 400,000 to 550,000 distinct CDR3 sequences, 20% to 25% of them seen only once. Sequences were obtained from PBMCs or a T cell subset sorted from them (not recorded which). Receptors originate from an adult woman who had mild COVID-19 (a few samples of this study predate the infection). Cell type and time point are not known.

The table lists this clonotype with a few counts. V and J are TRBV25-1 and TRBJ2-7, with TRBD1 matching 7 bases. J gave up 5 bases and V 0 bases, and 4 bases lay outside the gene matches. There are 14 residues in the CDR3. In germline, CDR1 is MGHDK, CDR2 SYGVNS. The CDR3 sequence is CASSEYRQGDEQYF. The CDR3 DNA reads TGTGCCAGCAGTGAATACCGGCAGGGGGACGAGCAGTACTTC.

The chain uses TRBV7-2 and TRBJ1-6, with TRBD1 matching over 8 bases. This CDR3 spans 21 amino acids. From germline, CDR1 is SGHTA and CDR2 FQGNSA. The J segment lost 8 bases and the V segment lost 5 bases, leaving 26 bases of the junction unmatched. The CDR3 coding sequence is TGTGCCAGCAGCCTTCGACGGGTGGGGCGGACAGGGAAACGAGCGGATTCACCCCTCCACTTT. Protein sequence: CASSLRRVGRTGKRADSPLHF.

V and J are TRBV6-5 and TRBJ1-2; 8 nucleotides line up with TRBD1. J lost 2 bases, V lost 6 bases, and 5 bases had no gene match. Per the germline V gene, CDR1 is MNHEY and CDR2 is SVGAGI. This CDR3 spans 14 amino acids. The DNA for the CDR3 is TGTGCCAGCAGGGGGACAGGCAAAAACTATGGCTACACCTTC. Its protein is CASRGTGKNYGYTF.

This clonotype was recorded a few times. The CDR3 sequence: CASSLSGPGQYNSPLHF. For the CDR3, the DNA is TGCGCCAGCAGCTTGTCTGGACCGGGACAGTATAATTCACCCCTCCACTTT. This chain connects TRBV5-1 to TRBJ1-6, with 7 bases lining up with TRBD1. CDR1 and CDR2 (germline): SGHRS, YFSETQ. The CDR3 is 17 amino acids. The trim removed 1 base at V and 4 bases at J, leaving 8 bases unmatched.

This clonotype occurred a few times. The chain couples TRBV20-1 to TRBJ1-5, with TRBD1 matching over 8 bases. Germline CDR1 DFQATT, CDR2 SNEGSKA (reference sequence). The CDR3 totals 14 residues. V was pared by 8 bases and J by 7 bases, with 13 bases of the junction left unmatched. The CDR3 DNA follows: TGCAGTACAGGACAGGGCATTATCAGGCAGCCCCAGCATTTT. Translated: CSTGQGIIRQPQHF.